This entry lists 21 T cell receptor beta chains sequenced from one sample in a study of blood T cells in healthy people across ages (dated by TCRdb to between 2015 and 2016). The library was built by means of 5' RACE. Sequencing took place on an Illumina HiSeq 2500. A second roughly 6 to 12 cycle PCR used a sample-barcoded 5' primer and a J-beta primer mix. TCRdb reprocessed the public reads (quality trimming at Q25 with fastp, clone calling with MiXCR) and kept in-frame beta chains. A single entry per CDR3 protein holds the most common genes and DNA from its merged rows. Present in this sample are about 570,000 distinct CDR3 sequences, about 25% of which were seen just once. The ten largest make up less than 20% of the sample. The sample comprised blood. The receptors were gathered from a woman aged 70-85 years in good health.

The CDR3 DNA reads as TGTGCCACCAGTGATCCGGGACTAGTGGGCGGGGAGCTGTTTTTT. Translation gives CATSDPGLVGGELFF. This sequence joins TRBV24-1 and TRBJ2-2; 8 bases map to TRBD2. The CDR3 runs to 15 residues. V was clipped by 3 bases and J by 7 bases; unmatched bases: 6. Germline V lookup: CDR1 KGHDR, CDR2 SFDVKD.

The chain is built from TRBV10-3 and TRBJ2-2; D is ambiguous. V was trimmed by 6 bases and J by 6 bases, leaving 14 bases between them. Germline values: CDR1 ENHRY, CDR2 SYGVKD. CDR3 length: 14 amino acids. This CDR3 reads CAISPNPGAGELFF. The CDR3 DNA reads TGTGCCATCAGCCCGAACCCCGGAGCCGGGGAGCTGTTTTTT.

On this clonotype: The junction does not match germline at one end; this may be a read error. The gene calls are TRBV6-5 and TRBJ2-1; D possibly corresponds to TRBD1 (5 bases). The DNA end favors TRBJ2-7, so the J call may be wrong. The CDR3 has 16 residues. Germline CDR1 reads MNHEY; CDR2 reads SVGAGI. The CDR3 region is CASIYSAPGISYEQYF. The CDR3 nucleotides read TGTGCCAGCATTTACTCGGCCCCAGGGATTTCCTACGAGCAGTACTTC.

This clonotype appeared once. The V and J genes are TRBV7-2 and TRBJ2-1, with 8 bases aligning to TRBD2. The J segment lost 15 bases and the V segment lost 5 bases, leaving 15 bases of the junction unmatched. The CDR3 covers 14 residues. CDR1 SGHTA and CDR2 FQGNSA come from the germline V gene. The CDR3 DNA sequence: TGTGCCAGCAGCGTCCCCGGGGGGAGCGGGGGCTCGTTCTTC. Protein: CASSVPGGSGGSFF.

Here the CDR3 reads CASSQRNEKLFF. CDR3 bases: TGTGCCAGCAGCCAACGAAATGAAAAACTGTTTTTT. This chain links TRBV14 with TRBJ1-4, with unresolved D. CDR3 size: 12 residues. The germline gives CDR1 SGHDN, CDR2 FVKESK. With 2 bases removed from V and 5 bases from J, the gap between germline ends came to 3 bases.

The chain carries TRBV7-9 and TRBJ2-5, with 7 bases lining up with TRBD2. This CDR3 is built from 16 residues. The V gene end was trimmed by 1 base and the J gene end by 2 bases; junction bases not matched to a gene: 7. In germline, CDR1 is SEHNR, CDR2 FQNEAQ (reference sequence). The CDR3 sequence: CASSLGRGGIQETQYF. DNA for the CDR3: TGTGCCAGCAGCTTAGGGCGGGGAGGGATTCAAGAGACCCAGTACTTC.

The V and J genes are TRBV24-1 and TRBJ2-3; the D is unclear. The V end was cut by 6 bases, the J end by 6 bases, with 12 bases between. This CDR3 region has 13 residues. Germline values: CDR1 KGHDR, CDR2 SFDVKD. The CDR3 DNA reads TGTGCCACCAGTTACACCACTGGGGATACGCAGTATTTT. It specifies CATSYTTGDTQYF.

The chain combines TRBV6-6 with TRBJ2-1; 7 positions match TRBD1. The end of the DNA aligns better with TRBJ2-7, so the J call may be wrong. This CDR3 is built from 13 residues. Per the germline V gene, CDR1 is MNHNY and CDR2 is SVGAGI (reference sequence). The CDR3 DNA is TGTGCCAGCAGAGACAGGGAGAGGGGCGAGCAGTACTTC. This sequence encodes CASRDRERGEQYF.

A few counts support this clonotype. V is TRBV5-1 and J is TRBJ2-3; the D gene could be TRBD1 or TRBD2 (5 bases each). The CDR3 has 14 residues. Trimming took 4 bases from V and 2 from J, leaving 11 bases between them. The germline CDR1 and CDR2 sequences are SGHRS and YFSETQ. The CDR3 DNA follows: TGCGCCAGCAGCCTGGGGACCCTCACAGATACGCAGTATTTT. It codes for CASSLGTLTDTQYF. The variable domain in full, completed from reference TRBV5-1 and TRBJ2-3, reads KAGVTQTPRYLIKTRGQQVTLSCSPISGHRSVSWYQQTPGQGLQFLFEYFSETQRNKGNFPGRFSGRQFSNSRSEMNVSTLELGDSALYLCASSLGTLTDTQYFGPGTRLTVL.

Only a few counts were recorded for this clonotype. The chain employs TRBV20-1 and TRBJ2-5; 9 bases match TRBD2. V gave up 0 bases and J gave up 5 bases; unmatched junction bases: 7. From germline, CDR1 is DFQATT and CDR2 SNEGSKA (reference sequence). CDR3 length: 15 amino acids. In nucleotides, the CDR3 is TGCAGTGCTAGAGATCCGCGGGGGGGCCCTGAGACCCAGTACTTC. Amino acids: CSARDPRGGPETQYF.

V is TRBV7-2 and J is TRBJ1-6; D is unclear. V shed 0 bases and J shed 9 bases, with 12 bases lying between them. The CDR3 runs 15 residues. CDR1 SGHTA and CDR2 FQGNSA come from the germline V gene. In DNA, the CDR3 is TGTGCCAGCAGCTTAGCGGGCCATACCAGTTCACCCCTCCACTTT. This gives the protein CASSLAGHTSSPLHF. Full variable domain (rest looked up from reference TRBV7-2 and TRBJ1-6): GAGVSQSPSNKVTEKGKDVELRCDPISGHTALYWYRQSLGQGLEFLIYFQGNSAPDKSGLPSDRFSAERTGGSVSTLTIQRTQQEDSAVYLCASSLAGHTSSPLHFGNGTRLTVT.

The chain joins TRBV7-2 to TRBJ2-5; D not resolved. The V end lost 2 bases, the J end lost 5 bases, and 12 bases lay between the germline ends. Germline V gene sequence: CDR1 SGHTA, CDR2 FQGNSA. The CDR3 is 14 residues long. The CDR3 loop reads CASSLRRAPETQYF. Here the CDR3 DNA reads TGTGCCAGCAGCTTACGGCGTGCCCCGGAGACCCAGTACTTC.

The chain links TRBV20-1 to TRBJ2-5; the match to TRBD2 covers 9 bases. The CDR3 spans 14 residues. Trimming at V came to 5 bases and at J to 4 bases, leaving 8 bases not matched to a gene. Germline-derived CDR1 and CDR2 are DFQATT and SNEGSKA (reference sequence). CDR3 sequence: CSALAGFRAETQYF. CDR3 coding DNA: TGCAGTGCTCTAGCGGGATTTAGGGCAGAGACCCAGTACTTC.

This clonotype was counted only a few times. CDR3 region: CASSFIGTGADTQYF. CDR3 in DNA: TGCGCCAGCAGCTTTATTGGGACAGGGGCCGATACGCAGTATTTT. The chain recombines TRBV5-1 with TRBJ2-3; 10 nucleotides line up with TRBD1. Germline CDR1 SGHRS, CDR2 YFSETQ. The CDR3 is made up of 15 amino acids. The V and J ends lost 2 bases and 6 bases, in that order; junction bases with no gene match: 6.

This clonotype has at least ten counts. The chain combines TRBV5-1 with TRBJ2-5, with D possibly TRBD2 on 5 matching bases. The CDR3 has 14 residues. The germline CDR1 and CDR2 sequences are SGHRS and YFSETQ. V shed 4 bases and J shed 4 bases, with 14 bases lying between them. CDR3 loop: CASSPFGGRETQYF. Here the CDR3 DNA reads TGCGCCAGCAGCCCCTTCGGAGGCCGAGAGACCCAGTACTTC.

This clonotype was observed a few times. This chain joins TRBV20-1 and TRBJ1-2; tentatively, D is TRBD1 (5 bases). There are 12 residues in the CDR3. Trimming took 5 bases from V and 5 from J, leaving 12 bases between them. CDR1 and CDR2 from the germline V gene are DFQATT and SNEGSKA (reference sequence). CDR3 DNA: TGCAGTGCTGTCAGGGTATGGTATGGCTACACCTTC. It translates to CSAVRVWYGYTF.

This rearrangement joins TRBV6-5 to TRBJ2-5, with a possible D match to TRBD1 (6 bases). Judging by the DNA end, TRBJ2-7 fits better; the J call may be wrong. This CDR3 spans 15 amino acids. Looked up from germline, CDR1 is MNHEY and CDR2 is SVGAGI. The chain's CDR3 is CASSYSRGHSYEQYF. The CDR3 nucleotides are TGTGCCAGCAGTTACTCGAGGGGACACAGTTACGAGCAGTACTTC.

The chain combines TRBV7-2 with TRBJ1-2; D is ambiguous. Germline V lookup: CDR1 SGHTA, CDR2 FQGNSA. The V gene lost 1 base and the J gene lost 4 bases, with 10 bases spanning the gap. The CDR3 loop spans 14 amino acids. The CDR3 DNA sequence: TGTGCCAGCAGCTTAGGGGATTCCTCCTATGGCTACACCTTC. It codes for CASSLGDSSYGYTF.

This rearrangement joins TRBV3-1 to TRBJ2-7; the D gene is possibly TRBD1 (6 bases). Trimming cost V 0 bases and J 3 bases, with 15 bases left between them. Germline V lookup: CDR1 LGHDT, CDR2 YNNKEL (reference sequence). The CDR3 has 16 residues. In DNA form, the CDR3 reads TGTGCCAGCAGCCAAGATTCCCGGACAGCTTTCTACGAGCAGTACTTC. Encoded protein: CASSQDSRTAFYEQYF.

The table lists this clonotype with a few counts. The CDR3: CASSGSGEETQYF. The CDR3 nucleotides read TGTGCCAGCAGTGGCTCTGGGGAAGAGACCCAGTACTTC. V usage is TRBV2 and J usage is TRBJ2-5, with D uncertain. The ends were cut back, 4 bases at V and 3 bases at J, with 9 bases in the middle. This CDR3 spans 13 amino acids. Germline V gene lookup returns CDR1 SNHLY and CDR2 FYNNEI.

This clonotype was observed a handful of times. V usage is TRBV7-9 and J usage is TRBJ2-5; maybe TRBD1 (6 bases). This CDR3 region has 15 residues. Germline values: CDR1 SEHNR, CDR2 FQNEAQ (reference sequence). V lost 5 bases, J lost 4 bases, and 17 bases lay in between. CDR3 in amino acids: CASSPDGTTGETQYF. Written as DNA, the CDR3 is TGTGCCAGCAGCCCGGACGGGACAACGGGAGAGACCCAGTACTTC.